The T cell receptor beta chain under discussion was sequenced for a study of blood T cell repertoires in COVID-19 (dated by TCRdb to the early 2020s). With regard to the full study: The collaborator samples originated in the United States, Italy and Spain and spanned the acute and convalescent phases of COVID-19. The prospective study material was composed of cDNA or gDNA derived from T cells, B-cell-depleted T cells, or PBMCs. The dataset comprised deeply sampled blood TCRbeta repertoires from subjects exposed to, actively infected with, or recovered from COVID-19. The repertoires were released in a freely available public database intended as a resource for research on the immune response to SARS-CoV-2. The samples were drawn from the first 160 participants of the ongoing ImmuneRACE study and from 1,200 or so subjects provided by 6 global collaborators. The sample metadata nearly always contained a de-identified subject ID, COVID-19 status, age in years and sex. HLA class I and class II types, where available, came from metadata supplied by the sample provider rather than from assay-based typing.

Each collaborating institution followed its own protocols to collect whole blood in K2EDTA tubes. Collaborator samples were shipped for TCRbeta analysis as frozen whole blood, isolated PBMCs, or DNA extracted from either sample type. CDR1 and CDR2, looked up from the germline V gene (reference sequence), are SEHNR and FQNEAQ. Spanning cysteine to phenylalanine, the CDR3 consists of 15 amino acids. CDR3 DNA only is kept here, 45 bases in frame from base 1. Relative to germline, V is missing 4 bases and J is missing 5 bases, with 7 bases of the junction outside any gene match. General findings and caveats noted by the study authors: How much clinical and demographic metadata was included differed by source and by participant, and the metadata was provided uncurated.

A remark on this clone: Its antigen remains undetermined. Per-nucleotide qualities are absent, and no much larger clonotype sits a single base away.

TCRbeta CDR3 regions were amplified from genomic DNA by means of the immunoSEQ Assay, a bias-controlled multiplex PCR. The paper's processing steps were these. The number of nucleated cells in each sample was estimated from the amplification of reference gene primers within the assay. To quantify the absolute abundance of each unique TCRbeta CDR3 rearrangement, sequence reads were collapsed and filtered. For each sample, productive Simpson clonality was calculated as the square root of Simpson's diversity index over productive rearrangements. TCRdb took this table from immuneACCESS and kept in-frame rearrangements with V and J called. Such tables lack part of the clones; where checked against another copy, unresolved V genes explain under half of the gap, and the rest is unexplained. That table furnishes V, J and clone size, whereas the DNA furnished D and trimming. For this sample there are around 160,000 clones; around 83% appear just once. The ten largest make up almost 1% of the sample.

The source of this sequence is a man aged 18 to 29 with acute or convalescent COVID-19. What was sequenced was peripheral blood. The sequence is built from TRBV7-9 and TRBJ1-4; 7 bases in the junction line up with TRBD1. The CDR3 protein: CASSSQGGLNEKLFF. In nucleotides, the sequence is TGTGCCAGCAGCTCCCAGGGGGGCCTAAATGAAAAACTGTTTTTT.